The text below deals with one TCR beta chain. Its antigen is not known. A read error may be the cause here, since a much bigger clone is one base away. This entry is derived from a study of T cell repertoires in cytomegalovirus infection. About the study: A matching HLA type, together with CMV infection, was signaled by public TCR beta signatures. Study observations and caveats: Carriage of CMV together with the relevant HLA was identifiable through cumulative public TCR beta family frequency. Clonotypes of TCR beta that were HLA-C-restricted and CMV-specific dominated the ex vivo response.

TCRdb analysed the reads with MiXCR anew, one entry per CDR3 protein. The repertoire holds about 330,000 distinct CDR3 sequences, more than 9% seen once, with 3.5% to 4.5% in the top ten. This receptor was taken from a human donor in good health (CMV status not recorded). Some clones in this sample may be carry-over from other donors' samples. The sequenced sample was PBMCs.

The CDR3 coding sequence is TGTGCCAGCAGCTTAGGGAAGGCCCATCACCCCCAGCATTTT. This codes for CASSLGKAHHPQHF. The gene calls are TRBV7-6 and TRBJ1-5, with D hard to call. The germline V gene has CDR1 SGHVS and CDR2 FNYEAQ. This CDR3 comprises 14 residues.